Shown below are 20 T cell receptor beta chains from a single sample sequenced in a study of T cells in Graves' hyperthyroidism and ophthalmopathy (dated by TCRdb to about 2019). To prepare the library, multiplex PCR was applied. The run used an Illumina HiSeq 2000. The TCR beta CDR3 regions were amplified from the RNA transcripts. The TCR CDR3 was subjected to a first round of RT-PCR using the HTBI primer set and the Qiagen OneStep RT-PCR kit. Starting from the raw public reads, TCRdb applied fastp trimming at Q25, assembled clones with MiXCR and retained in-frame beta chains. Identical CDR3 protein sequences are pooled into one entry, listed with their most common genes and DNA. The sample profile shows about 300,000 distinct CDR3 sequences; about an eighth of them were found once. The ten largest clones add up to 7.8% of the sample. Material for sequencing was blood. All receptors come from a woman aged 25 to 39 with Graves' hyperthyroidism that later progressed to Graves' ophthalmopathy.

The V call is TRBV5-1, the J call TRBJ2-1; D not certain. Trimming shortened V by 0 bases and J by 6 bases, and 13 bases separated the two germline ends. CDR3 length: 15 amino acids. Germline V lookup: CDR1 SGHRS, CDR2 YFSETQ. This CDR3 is CASSLEYSQSNEQFF. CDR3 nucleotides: TGCGCCAGCAGCTTGGAGTATTCACAAAGCAATGAGCAGTTCTTC. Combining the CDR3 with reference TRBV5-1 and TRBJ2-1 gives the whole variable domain KAGVTQTPRYLIKTRGQQVTLSCSPISGHRSVSWYQQTPGQGLQFLFEYFSETQRNKGNFPGRFSGRQFSNSRSEMNVSTLELGDSALYLCASSLEYSQSNEQFFGPGTRLTVL.

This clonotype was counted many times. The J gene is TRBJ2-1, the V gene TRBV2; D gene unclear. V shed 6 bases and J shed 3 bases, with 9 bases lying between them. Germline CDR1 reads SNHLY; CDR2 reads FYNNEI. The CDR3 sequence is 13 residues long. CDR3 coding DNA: TGTGCCAGCAGGCAATACAGCTACAATGAGCAGTTCTTC. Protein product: CASRQYSYNEQFF.

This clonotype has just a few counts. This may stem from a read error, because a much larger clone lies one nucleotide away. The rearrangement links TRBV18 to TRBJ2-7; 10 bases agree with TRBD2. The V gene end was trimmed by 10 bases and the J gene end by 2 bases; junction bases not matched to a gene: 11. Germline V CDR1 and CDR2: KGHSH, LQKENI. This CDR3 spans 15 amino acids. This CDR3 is CANSLGLADTYEQYF. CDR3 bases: TGTGCCAACTCCCTCGGACTAGCGGATACCTACGAGCAGTACTTC.

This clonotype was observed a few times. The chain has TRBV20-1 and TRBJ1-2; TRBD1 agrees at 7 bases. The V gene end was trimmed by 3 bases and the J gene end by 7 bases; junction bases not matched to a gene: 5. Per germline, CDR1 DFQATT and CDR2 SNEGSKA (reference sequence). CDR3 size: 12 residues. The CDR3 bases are TGCAGTGCTAGGGGGACAGAGGGTGGCTACACCTTC. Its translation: CSARGTEGGYTF.

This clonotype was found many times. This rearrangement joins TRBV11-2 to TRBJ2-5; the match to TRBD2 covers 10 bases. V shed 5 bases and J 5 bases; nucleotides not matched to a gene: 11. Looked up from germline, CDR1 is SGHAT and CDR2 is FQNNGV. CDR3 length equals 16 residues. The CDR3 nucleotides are TGTGCCAGCAGCAGGGTTCTAGCGGGAGATGGGGAGACCCAGTACTTC. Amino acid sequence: CASSRVLAGDGETQYF.

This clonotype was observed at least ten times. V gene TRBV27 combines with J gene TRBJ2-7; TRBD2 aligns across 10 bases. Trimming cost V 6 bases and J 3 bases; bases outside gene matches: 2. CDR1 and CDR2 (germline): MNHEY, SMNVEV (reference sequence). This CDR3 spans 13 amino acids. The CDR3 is CASSLAGGYEQYF. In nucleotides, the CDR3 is TGTGCCAGCAGCTTAGCGGGGGGCTACGAGCAGTACTTC.

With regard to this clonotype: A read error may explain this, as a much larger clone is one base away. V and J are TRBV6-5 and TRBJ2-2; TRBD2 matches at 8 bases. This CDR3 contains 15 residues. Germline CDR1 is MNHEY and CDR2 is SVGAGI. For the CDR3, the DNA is TGTGCCAGCAGTTACCTCGGGGGGGCTACCGGGGGGCTGTTTTTT. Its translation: CASSYLGGATGGLFF.

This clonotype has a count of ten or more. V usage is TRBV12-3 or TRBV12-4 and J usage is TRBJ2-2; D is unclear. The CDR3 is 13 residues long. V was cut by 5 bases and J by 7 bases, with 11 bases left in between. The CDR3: CASSLDTGGELFF. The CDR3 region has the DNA TGTGCCAGCAGTCTCGACACGGGCGGGGAGCTGTTTTTT.

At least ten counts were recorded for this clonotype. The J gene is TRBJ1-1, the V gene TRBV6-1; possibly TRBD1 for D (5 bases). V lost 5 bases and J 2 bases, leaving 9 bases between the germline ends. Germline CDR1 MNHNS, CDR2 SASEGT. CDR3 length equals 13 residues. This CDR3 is CASSMTVNTEAFF. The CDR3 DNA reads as TGTGCCAGCAGTATGACAGTAAACACTGAAGCTTTCTTT.

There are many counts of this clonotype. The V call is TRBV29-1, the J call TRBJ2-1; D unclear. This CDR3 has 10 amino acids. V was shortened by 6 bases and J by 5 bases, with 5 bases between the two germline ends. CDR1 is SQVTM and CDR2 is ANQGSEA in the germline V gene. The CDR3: CSVYNNEQFF. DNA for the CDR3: TGCAGCGTCTATAACAATGAGCAGTTCTTC.

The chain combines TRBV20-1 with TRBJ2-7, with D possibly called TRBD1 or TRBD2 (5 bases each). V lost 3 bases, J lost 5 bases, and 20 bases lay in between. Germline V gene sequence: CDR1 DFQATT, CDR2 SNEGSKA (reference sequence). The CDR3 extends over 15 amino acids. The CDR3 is CSASQPRGDVDEQYF. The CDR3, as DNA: TGCAGTGCTAGCCAACCCAGAGGGGACGTCGACGAGCAGTACTTC.

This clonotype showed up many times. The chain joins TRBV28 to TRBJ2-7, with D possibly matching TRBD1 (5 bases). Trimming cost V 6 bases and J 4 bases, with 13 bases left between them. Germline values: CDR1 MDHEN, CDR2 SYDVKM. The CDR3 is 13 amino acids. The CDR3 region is CASSSSTEYEQYF. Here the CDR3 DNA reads TGTGCCAGCAGCTCGTCGACAGAATACGAGCAGTACTTC.

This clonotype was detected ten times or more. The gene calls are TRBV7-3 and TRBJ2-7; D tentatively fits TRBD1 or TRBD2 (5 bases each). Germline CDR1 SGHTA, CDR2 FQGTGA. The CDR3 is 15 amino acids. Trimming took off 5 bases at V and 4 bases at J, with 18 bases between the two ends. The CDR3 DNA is TGTGCCAGCAGCGACTACTGGGAGAGGGGTTACGAGCAGTACTTC. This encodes CASSDYWERGYEQYF.

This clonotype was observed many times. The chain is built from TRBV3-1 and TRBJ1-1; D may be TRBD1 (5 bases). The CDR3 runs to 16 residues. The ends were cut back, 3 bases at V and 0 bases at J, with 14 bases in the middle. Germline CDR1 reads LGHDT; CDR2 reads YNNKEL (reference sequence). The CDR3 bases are TGTGCCAGCAGCCAGGGCACAGGTGTCCTGAACACTGAAGCTTTCTTT. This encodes CASSQGTGVLNTEAFF.

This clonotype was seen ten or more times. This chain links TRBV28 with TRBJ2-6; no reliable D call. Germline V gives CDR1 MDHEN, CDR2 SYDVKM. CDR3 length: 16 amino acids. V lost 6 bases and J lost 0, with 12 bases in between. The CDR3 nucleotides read TGTGCCAGCAGGGGGAAGCGAAGCTCTGGGGCCAACGTCCTGACTTTC. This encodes CASRGKRSSGANVLTF.

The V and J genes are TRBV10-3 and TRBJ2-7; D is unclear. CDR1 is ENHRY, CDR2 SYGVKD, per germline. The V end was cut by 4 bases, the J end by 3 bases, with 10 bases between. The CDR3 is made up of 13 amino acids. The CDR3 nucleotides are TGTGCCATCAGTGGCCGACTTATCTACGAGCAGTACTTC. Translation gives CAISGRLIYEQYF.

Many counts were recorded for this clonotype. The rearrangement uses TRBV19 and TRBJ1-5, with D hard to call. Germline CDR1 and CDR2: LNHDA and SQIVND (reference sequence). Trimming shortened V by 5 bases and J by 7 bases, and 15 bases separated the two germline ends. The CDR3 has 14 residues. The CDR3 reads CASSEDARGQPQHF. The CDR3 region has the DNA TGTGCCAGTAGTGAGGACGCCCGAGGGCAGCCCCAGCATTTT.

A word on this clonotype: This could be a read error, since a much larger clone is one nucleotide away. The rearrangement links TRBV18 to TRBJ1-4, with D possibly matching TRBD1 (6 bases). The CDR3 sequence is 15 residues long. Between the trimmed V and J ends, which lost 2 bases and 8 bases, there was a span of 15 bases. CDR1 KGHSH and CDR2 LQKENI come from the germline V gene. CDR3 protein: CASSPNQQGLEKLFF. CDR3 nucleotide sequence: TGTGCCAGCTCACCAAATCAACAGGGTTTGGAAAAACTGTTTTTT.

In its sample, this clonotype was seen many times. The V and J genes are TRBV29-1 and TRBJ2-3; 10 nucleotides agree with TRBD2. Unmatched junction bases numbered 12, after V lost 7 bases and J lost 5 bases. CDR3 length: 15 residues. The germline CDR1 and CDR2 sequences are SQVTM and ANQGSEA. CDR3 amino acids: CSAEGLAGVVDTQYF. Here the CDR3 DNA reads TGCAGCGCCGAAGGGCTAGCGGGAGTCGTAGATACGCAGTATTTT.

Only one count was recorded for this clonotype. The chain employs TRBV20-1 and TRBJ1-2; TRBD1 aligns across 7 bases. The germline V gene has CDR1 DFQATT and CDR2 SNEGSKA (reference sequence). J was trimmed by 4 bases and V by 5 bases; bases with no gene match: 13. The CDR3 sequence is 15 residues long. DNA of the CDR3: TGCAGTGCTGGGCAGTCCGACAGGGATCCCTATGGCTACACCTTC. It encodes CSAGQSDRDPYGYTF.